The text below deals with one T cell receptor (beta chain). The sample is drawn from a study of CD8 T cells in Susac syndrome. The CDR3 spans 12 residues. Per the germline V gene, CDR1 is SQVTM and CDR2 is ANQGSEA. The V and J ends lost 6 bases and 1 base respectively, with 9 bases between them. RNA was extracted with the RNeasy kit, and a quantity of about 0.45 to 1 ug was reverse transcribed using random hexamers. TCRdb independently ran MiXCR on the immunoSEQ multiplex PCR reads; one entry per CDR3 protein. Among under 300,000 distinct CDR3 sequences listed, almost 97% were seen once. The gene calls are TRBV29-1 and TRBJ1-1; the D is unclear. The sequenced sample consisted of CD4+ T cells from PBMCs. This sequence was found in a human donor with Susac syndrome. DNA of the CDR3: TGCAGCGTCCGGGTCTGGAACACTGAAGCTTTCTTT. Protein product: CSVRVWNTEAFF.